What follows are 10 T cell receptor beta chains derived from one specimen sequenced in a study of identical twins. TCRdb reanalysed the 5' RACE reads using MiXCR and keeps one entry per CDR3 protein. The data contain around 1.7 million distinct CDR3 sequences, around a third of them singletons. The sequencing input was cord blood. The receptors come from a newborn girl in good health.

This rearrangement joins TRBV6-4 to TRBJ2-1; a possible D gene is TRBD1 (5 bases). The germline CDR1 and CDR2 sequences are MRHNA and SNTAGT. The V end was cut by 6 bases, the J end by 7 bases, with 10 bases between. This CDR3 has 12 residues. CDR3 amino acids: CASRPDRNEQFF. CDR3 bases: TGTGCCAGCAGGCCCGACAGAAATGAGCAGTTCTTC.

A few counts support this clonotype. The V and J genes are TRBV12-3 or TRBV12-4 and TRBJ1-2; D might be TRBD1 (6 bases). This CDR3 spans 13 amino acids. V shed 5 bases and J shed 8 bases, with 15 bases lying between them. CDR3 nucleotides: TGTGCCAGCAGTCAGGGGCATTTGGGAGGCTACACCTTC. Amino acids: CASSQGHLGGYTF.

This chain connects TRBV5-1 to TRBJ1-2; TRBD1 matches 7 bases. Germline V CDR1 and CDR2: SGHRS, YFSETQ. This CDR3 region has 14 residues. Trimming cost V 2 bases and J 8 bases; bases outside gene matches: 9. CDR3 sequence (DNA): TGCGCCAGCAGCTTATACGCGACAGGGAGAGGCTACACCTTC. It is translated as CASSLYATGRGYTF.

This clonotype came up a few times. The chain carries TRBV25-1 and TRBJ2-3; D may be TRBD2 (5 bases). The CDR3 has 12 amino acids. V lost 7 bases to trimming and J lost 4 bases, with 9 bases between them. CDR1 is MGHDK and CDR2 is SYGVNS in the germline V gene. DNA for the CDR3: TGTGCCAGCAATCCGGGATCAGATACGCAGTATTTT. Translating it yields CASNPGSDTQYF.

This clonotype was detected a few times. This chain uses TRBV19 with TRBJ1-1, with 9 bases aligning to TRBD1. V was clipped by 8 bases and J by 0 bases; unmatched bases: 4. From germline, CDR1 is LNHDA and CDR2 SQIVND (reference sequence). This CDR3 is built from 14 residues. Here the CDR3 DNA reads TGTGCCAGTCGACAGGGGGGCATGAACACTGAAGCTTTCTTT. Amino acids: CASRQGGMNTEAFF. Complete variable domain (other parts from reference TRBV19 and TRBJ1-1): DGGITQSPKYLFRKEGQNVTLSCEQNLNHDAMYWYRQDPGQGLRLIYYSQIVNDFQKGDIAEGYSVSREKKESFPLTVTSAQKNPTAFYLCASRQGGMNTEAFFGQGTRLTVV.

The genes are TRBV3-1 and TRBJ2-2; D uncertain. There are 14 residues in the CDR3. Trimming took 1 base from V and 5 from J, leaving 8 bases between them. Germline CDR1 LGHDT, CDR2 YNNKEL (reference sequence). CDR3 nucleotides: TGTGCCAGCAGCCAAGCAGCGCCAACCGGGGAGCTGTTTTTT. Translation: CASSQAAPTGELFF.

The chain links TRBV29-1 to TRBJ1-1; no clear D. Germline lookup yields CDR1 SQVTM and CDR2 ANQGSEA. V shed 3 bases and J shed 5 bases, with 13 bases lying between them. The CDR3 is 13 amino acids. DNA of the CDR3: TGCAGCGTTGATAAGGGAGGAAGGACTGAAGCTTTCTTT. It codes for CSVDKGGRTEAFF.

The rearrangement links TRBV28 to TRBJ2-3; D not certain. The V gene lost 7 bases and the J gene lost 0 bases, with 11 bases spanning the gap. CDR3 length: 14 residues. Germline-derived CDR1 and CDR2 are MDHEN and SYDVKM. CDR3 amino acids: CASNQRPSTDTQYF. The CDR3 DNA reads TGTGCCAGCAATCAGCGACCTAGCACAGATACGCAGTATTTT.

This clonotype was observed many times. V usage is TRBV12-3 or TRBV12-4 and J usage is TRBJ2-1; weak D call: TRBD1 (6 bases). V was shortened by 6 bases and J by 3 bases, with 12 bases between the two germline ends. The CDR3 runs 14 residues. CDR3 sequence: CASRSTGFYNEQFF. CDR3 DNA sequence: TGTGCCAGCAGATCAACAGGGTTCTACAATGAGCAGTTCTTC.

About this clonotype: One end of the junction is discordant with germline, which a read error may explain. CDR3 coding DNA: TGTGCCGGCAGTTTACGGGGCGCAAACTATGGCTACACCTTC. The encoded protein is CAGSLRGANYGYTF. V and J are TRBV27 and TRBJ1-2, with TRBD1 as a possible D gene (5 bases). This CDR3 region has 14 residues. Germline CDR1 is MNHEY and CDR2 is SMNVEV (reference sequence).